The 24 T cell receptor beta chains given below trace back to one sample, sequenced in a study of immune heterogeneity within non-small cell lung tumors. TCR beta CDR3 regions came from multiplex PCR with 32 forward V and 13 reverse J primers. A single record per CDR3 protein comes from TCRdb applying MiXCR to the multiplex PCR reads. This table has some 2,800 distinct CDR3 sequences, roughly 56% appearing once. For each sample, template was approximately 0.55 ug of bulk tumor genomic DNA. The authors collected several far-apart biopsies from each primary tumor during surgery. Patients underwent curative surgery for non-small cell lung cancer (untreated and newly diagnosed). The sample was lung tumor tissue. These receptors all stem from a man aged 55-75 years with non-small cell lung cancer.

The genes are TRBV11-3 and TRBJ2-3; D gene unclear. This CDR3 spans 13 amino acids. CDR1 SGHNT and CDR2 YENEEA come from the germline V gene. The V end was cut by 4 bases, the J end by 3 bases, with 8 bases between. CDR3 loop: CASSSGNTDTQYF. DNA for the CDR3: TGTGCCAGCAGCTCGGGTAATACAGATACGCAGTATTTT.

The sample holds a few counts of this clonotype. The chain links TRBV12-3 or TRBV12-4 to TRBJ1-1, with 7 bases lining up with TRBD1. J gave up 3 bases and V 1 base, and 5 bases lay outside the gene matches. The CDR3 runs to 15 residues. CDR3 bases: TGTGCCAGCAGTTTAGAAGACAGGGCGGACACTGAAGCTTTCTTT. This sequence encodes CASSLEDRADTEAFF.

This sequence joins TRBV30 and TRBJ1-4, with D possibly being TRBD1 (6 bases). Germline CDR1 is GTSNPN and CDR2 is SVGIG (reference sequence). The V and J ends lost 3 bases and 4 bases respectively, with 15 bases between them. The CDR3 consists of 15 residues. The CDR3 DNA is TGTGCCTGGAGCGCGCCGGGGGCGAGTAATGAAAAACTGTTTTTT. Its protein is CAWSAPGASNEKLFF.

This clonotype has only a few counts. V usage is TRBV9 and J usage is TRBJ2-3, with D perhaps TRBD1 (5 bases). Trimming removed 0 bases at V and 2 bases at J, with 10 bases between. The CDR3 spans 15 residues. CDR1 and CDR2 (germline): SGDLS, YYNGEE. CDR3 DNA sequence: TGTGCCAGCAGCGTAGAAGGGGTTGTCACAGATACGCAGTATTTT. Encoded protein: CASSVEGVVTDTQYF.

The sample holds a few counts of this clonotype. This chain connects TRBV5-1 to TRBJ2-3; unclear D gene. V was clipped by 2 bases and J by 3 bases, with 4 bases between them. Germline CDR1 reads SGHRS; CDR2 reads YFSETQ. The length of the CDR3 is 12 residues. The CDR3 loop reads CASSFQTDTQYF. DNA for the CDR3: TGCGCCAGCAGCTTCCAGACAGATACGCAGTATTTT.

The chain combines TRBV7-8 with TRBJ1-5; D remains unclear. Per germline, CDR1 SGHVS and CDR2 FQNEAQ. With 3 bases removed from V and 3 bases from J, the gap between germline ends came to 15 bases. The CDR3 has 16 residues. CDR3 in amino acids: CASSFWNISYNQPQHF. For the CDR3, the DNA is TGTGCCAGCAGCTTTTGGAACATATCATACAATCAGCCCCAGCATTTT.

V usage is TRBV19 and J usage is TRBJ2-1, with 10 bases matching TRBD2. This CDR3 is built from 14 residues. Germline CDR1 is LNHDA and CDR2 is SQIVND (reference sequence). V trimming: 3 bases; J trimming: 7 bases; junction bases outside the gene matches: 3. The CDR3 loop reads CASSISSGSNEQFF. In DNA form, the CDR3 reads TGTGCCAGTAGTATCTCTAGCGGGAGTAATGAGCAGTTCTTC.

This chain joins TRBV6-1 and TRBJ2-1; no reliable D call. Trimming took 4 bases from V and 8 from J, leaving 6 bases between them. The CDR3 has 11 amino acids. Germline-derived CDR1 and CDR2 are MNHNS and SASEGT. This CDR3 is CASSGDDEQFF. DNA of the CDR3: TGTGCCAGCAGTGGCGACGATGAGCAGTTCTTC.

This chain connects TRBV5-5 to TRBJ2-7; D is ambiguous. Trimming cost V 1 base and J 1 base, with 9 bases left between them. The CDR3 has 14 amino acids. The V gene's germline CDR1 is SGHKS and CDR2 YYEKEE (reference sequence). Here the CDR3 reads CASSLSPNSYEQYF. CDR3 DNA sequence: TGTGCCAGCAGCTTGTCACCGAATTCCTACGAGCAGTACTTC.

The chain uses TRBV6-1 and TRBJ1-1; no definite D call. Per germline, CDR1 MNHNS and CDR2 SASEGT. This CDR3 comprises 13 residues. V lost 5 bases to trimming and J lost 1 base, with 8 bases between them. CDR3 protein: CASSYAGNTEAFF. CDR3 bases: TGTGCCAGCAGTTACGCCGGGAACACTGAAGCTTTCTTT.

The CDR3 region has the DNA TGTGCCAGCAGCTTATCAGGGCTAGACCTCGCGAACACCGGGGAGCTGTTTTTT. This codes for CASSLSGLDLANTGELFF. The V call is TRBV7-8, the J call TRBJ2-2; possible D gene TRBD1, 5 bases. There are 18 residues in the CDR3. V was clipped by 2 bases and J by 0 bases, with 16 bases between them. The germline CDR1 and CDR2 sequences are SGHVS and FQNEAQ.

This clonotype was counted a few times. The V and J genes are TRBV6-2 or TRBV6-3 and TRBJ2-7; D gene unclear. V lost 1 base, J lost 6 bases, and 4 bases lay in between. The V gene's germline CDR1 is MNHEY and CDR2 SVGEGT. The CDR3 contains 11 residues. CDR3 residues: CASSYYGEQYF. The CDR3 nucleotides read TGTGCCAGCAGTTACTACGGCGAGCAGTACTTC.

The DNA for the CDR3 is TGCAGTGCCAACAGACAGACCTCAGCAGCTAACTATGGCTACACCTTC. It specifies CSANRQTSAANYGYTF. This chain joins TRBV20-1 and TRBJ1-2, with D perhaps TRBD1 (5 bases). V lost 6 bases to trimming and J lost 0 bases, with 20 bases between them. There are 16 residues in the CDR3. CDR1 is DFQATT, CDR2 SNEGSKA, per germline (reference sequence).

The count of this clonotype is one. This CDR3 reads CASIVSGSFADTQYF. The CDR3 DNA follows: TGTGCCAGCATAGTGAGCGGGAGCTTCGCAGATACGCAGTATTTT. This chain joins TRBV13 and TRBJ2-3; 8 nucleotides line up with TRBD2. Germline V CDR1 and CDR2: PRHDT, FYEKMQ (reference sequence). CDR3 length: 15 amino acids. Losses at the gene ends were 7 bases for V and 4 bases for J; bases not matched to a gene: 10.

The J gene is TRBJ2-3, the V gene TRBV6-5, with 12 bases that match TRBD2. Per germline, CDR1 MNHEY and CDR2 SVGAGI. J was trimmed by 1 base and V by 4 bases; bases with no gene match: 12. This CDR3 has 19 residues. The CDR3 region is CASSSPTSGGSYRTDTQYF. As DNA, the CDR3 is TGTGCCAGCAGTTCTCCGACTAGCGGGGGAAGTTACCGCACAGATACGCAGTATTTT.

This chain connects TRBV19 to TRBJ2-2; tentatively, D is TRBD2 (6 bases). The V and J ends lost 3 bases and 5 bases respectively, with 13 bases between them. This CDR3 comprises 15 residues. Germline CDR1 reads LNHDA; CDR2 reads SQIVND (reference sequence). CDR3 sequence (DNA): TGTGCCAGTAGTATTGGTGGGAGGAAGACCGGGGAGCTGTTTTTT. It codes for CASSIGGRKTGELFF.

The rearrangement links TRBV6-1 to TRBJ2-7, with 7 bases fitting TRBD2. CDR3 size: 15 residues. Germline CDR1 reads MNHNS; CDR2 reads SASEGT. Losses at the gene ends were 8 bases for V and 0 bases for J; bases not matched to a gene: 10. CDR3 DNA: TGTGCCAGCGATACTGGCGGGGGAAGCTCCTACGAGCAGTACTTC. Its translation: CASDTGGGSSYEQYF.

J is TRBJ2-7 and V is TRBV6-2 or TRBV6-3; the D gene is possibly TRBD2 (5 bases). This CDR3 has 13 amino acids. CDR1 MNHEY and CDR2 SVGEGT come from the germline V gene. Trimming removed 7 bases at V and 0 bases at J, with 10 bases between. CDR3 sequence reads: CASTTGSSYEQYF. The CDR3, as DNA: TGTGCCAGCACTACGGGAAGCTCCTACGAGCAGTACTTC.

The chain couples TRBV19 to TRBJ2-7; D perhaps matches TRBD1 (6 bases). This CDR3 contains 15 residues. CDR1 and CDR2 from the germline V gene are LNHDA and SQIVND (reference sequence). Trimming stripped 1 base from V and 0 bases from J, with 10 bases between. DNA for the CDR3: TGTGCCAGTAGTATAGCATCACAGGGCTCCTACGAGCAGTACTTC. The encoded protein is CASSIASQGSYEQYF.

The chain uses TRBV6-1 and TRBJ1-6; TRBD1 might be the D (6 bases). Looked up from germline, CDR1 is MNHNS and CDR2 is SASEGT. The CDR3 sequence is 15 residues long. Deletions cut 7 bases from V and 5 bases from J, with 15 bases between. As DNA, the CDR3 is TGTGCCAGCACCACCGCGGGGGCCGATAATTCACCCCTCCACTTT. This translates into CASTTAGADNSPLHF.

This clonotype was observed a few times. This chain connects TRBV24-1 to TRBJ2-5, with TRBD1 identical over 7 bases. The CDR3 length is 16 residues. Germline CDR1 is KGHDR and CDR2 is SFDVKD. With 4 bases clipped from V and 0 bases from J, the junction kept 7 bases outside the gene matches. CDR3 bases: TGTGCCACCAGTGACATATACAGGGGAAACCAAGAGACCCAGTACTTC. It codes for CATSDIYRGNQETQYF.

The chain recombines TRBV6-2 or TRBV6-3 with TRBJ1-1, with D possibly TRBD1 on 5 matching bases. The CDR3 is made up of 13 amino acids. Germline CDR1 MNHEY, CDR2 SVGEGT. Trimming stripped 8 bases from V and 3 bases from J, with 13 bases between. This chain's CDR3 is CASAGGGYTEAFF. CDR3 sequence (DNA): TGTGCCAGCGCCGGGGGGGGATACACTGAAGCTTTCTTT.

V gene TRBV7-6 combines with J gene TRBJ1-1; D is undetermined. The CDR3 has 13 residues. Per the germline V gene, CDR1 is SGHVS and CDR2 is FNYEAQ. Trimming stripped 5 bases from V and 1 base from J, with 8 bases between. The CDR3 protein is CASSRAQNTEAFF. The DNA of the CDR3 is TGTGCCAGCAGCAGGGCACAGAACACTGAAGCTTTCTTT.

The chain is built from TRBV7-2 and TRBJ2-3; 12 bases are shared with TRBD2. The trim removed 4 bases at V and 0 bases at J, leaving 2 bases unmatched. The CDR3 length is 16 residues. Germline V CDR1 and CDR2: SGHTA, FQGNSA. As DNA, the CDR3 is TGTGCCAGCAGCTCTCTAGCGGGAGGGAGCACAGATACGCAGTATTTT. Amino acids: CASSSLAGGSTDTQYF.